These 11 T cell receptor beta chains originate from one sample sequenced in a study of OX40 agonist ivuxolimab in advanced cancers. Profiling relied on immunoSEQ multiplex PCR, and the TCRdb table lists in-frame clones only, not all of them. This table holds about 80,000 clones, around 87% found once. This material consisted of CD4+ or CD8+ T cells sorted from blood, taken in a trial of the OX40 agonist ivuxolimab. The source of these receptors is an adult with an advanced solid tumor such as melanoma, head and neck, liver or kidney cancer.

The chain recombines TRBV4-3 with TRBJ1-3, with 7 bases lining up with TRBD1. Trimming removed 1 base from V and 3 bases from J; junction bases left unmatched: 6. CDR3 length: 16 residues. Germline V gene lookup returns CDR1 LGHNA and CDR2 YSLEER. CDR3 coding DNA: TGCGCCAGCAGCCAAGCCGGGACAGTTAGTGGAAACACCATATATTTT. Translation: CASSQAGTVSGNTIYF.

This chain's CDR3 is CASKEGGRVTEAFF. The CDR3 bases are TGTGCCAGCAAGGAGGGGGGAAGAGTCACTGAAGCTTTCTTT. The gene calls are TRBV6-5 and TRBJ1-1, with D possibly being TRBD1 (6 bases). This CDR3 contains 14 residues. The ends were cut back, 7 bases at V and 4 bases at J, with 16 bases in the middle. Per the germline V gene, CDR1 is MNHEY and CDR2 is SVGAGI.

V gene TRBV18 combines with J gene TRBJ2-5; D gene uncertain. There are 12 residues in the CDR3. V lost 3 bases and J lost 11, with 13 bases in between. The germline gives CDR1 KGHSH, CDR2 LQKENI. The CDR3 here is CASSPLAKGQYF. The CDR3 region has the DNA TGTGCCAGCTCACCCCTCGCAAAGGGACAGTACTTC.

The chain uses TRBV7-6 and TRBJ1-1; D is unclear. Germline V gives CDR1 SGHVS, CDR2 FNYEAQ. The length of the CDR3 is 16 residues. V dropped 2 bases and J dropped 1 base, with 14 bases sitting between them. Written as DNA, the CDR3 is TGTGCCAGCAGCTTACTGCCTAGGACGGGGAACACTGAAGCTTTCTTT. Translation: CASSLLPRTGNTEAFF.

The V gene is TRBV5-5, the J gene TRBJ1-5; D unresolved. CDR1 and CDR2 from the germline V gene are SGHKS and YYEKEE (reference sequence). V was clipped by 5 bases and J by 5 bases, with 11 bases between them. The CDR3 is 13 amino acids. The CDR3 protein is CASSYNADQPQHF. The CDR3 DNA reads TGTGCCAGCAGTTATAACGCGGATCAGCCCCAGCATTTT.

V usage is TRBV25-1 and J usage is TRBJ1-1, with a tentative D call TRBD1 (6 bases). V lost 2 bases to trimming and J lost 4 bases, with 11 bases between them. In germline, CDR1 is MGHDK, CDR2 SYGVNS. This CDR3 has 14 residues. The CDR3 sequence: CASSEPDRGTEAFF. In DNA, the CDR3 is TGTGCCAGCAGTGAACCGGACAGAGGCACTGAAGCTTTCTTT. Filled out from reference TRBV25-1 and TRBJ1-1, the complete variable domain reads EADIYQTPRYLVIGTGKKITLECSQTMGHDKMYWYQQDPGMELHLIHYSYGVNSTEKGDLSSESTVSRIRTEHFPLTLESARPSHTSQYLCASSEPDRGTEAFFGQGTRLTVV.

The gene calls are TRBV29-1 and TRBJ1-2; possibly TRBD1 for D (6 bases). Per the germline V gene, CDR1 is SQVTM and CDR2 is ANQGSEA. The CDR3 is made up of 14 amino acids. Trimming cost V 0 bases and J 4 bases, with 12 bases left between them. The CDR3 reads CSVEDRGAGYGYTF. CDR3 nucleotides: TGCAGCGTTGAAGATCGGGGGGCCGGCTATGGCTACACCTTC.

This chain connects TRBV6-1 to TRBJ2-3, with no clear D. The germline CDR1 and CDR2 sequences are MNHNS and SASEGT. Deletions cut 1 base from V and 2 bases from J, with 7 bases between. The CDR3 totals 14 residues. The CDR3 loop reads CASSEVRNTDTQYF. CDR3 sequence (DNA): TGTGCCAGCAGTGAAGTTAGGAACACAGATACGCAGTATTTT.

The V call is TRBV14, the J call TRBJ2-2, with D uncertain. Germline V CDR1 and CDR2: SGHDN, FVKESK. Trimming removed 0 bases from V and 0 bases from J, with 5 bases in between. This CDR3 has 15 residues. The CDR3 coding sequence is TGTGCCAGCAGCCAAGACCTGACGAACACCGGGGAGCTGTTTTTT. Amino acids: CASSQDLTNTGELFF.

The chain joins TRBV4-1 to TRBJ2-7; D perhaps matches TRBD1 (5 bases). Germline V gene sequence: CDR1 MGHRA, CDR2 YSYEKL. The CDR3 runs to 15 residues. V shed 1 base and J shed 3 bases, with 13 bases lying between them. Written as DNA, the CDR3 is TGCGCCAGCAGCCAAGTTGGGCAGGGATTCTACGAGCAGTACTTC. Translation: CASSQVGQGFYEQYF.

This clone is a singleton in its sample. The chain joins TRBV7-2 to TRBJ2-5, with TRBD2 matching 7 bases. V shed 2 bases, J shed 2 bases, and the junction held 11 bases outside the gene matches. The germline CDR1 and CDR2 sequences are SGHTA and FQGNSA. The CDR3 is 17 amino acids. The CDR3 is CASSLLGGRRKQETQYF. CDR3 in DNA: TGTGCCAGCAGCTTACTTGGCGGGAGAAGAAAACAAGAGACCCAGTACTTC.